This entry lists 24 T cell receptor beta chains sequenced from one sample in a study of regulatory T cells in long-lasting Graves disease. In building TCR beta libraries, iRepertoire HTBI primers were used together with Arm-PCR of CDR3 regions. TCRdb re-called the multiplex PCR reads with MiXCR, one entry per CDR3 protein. Here the sample spans around 420,000 distinct CDR3 sequences, around a sixth being singletons. Sample time point: newly diagnosed GD, antithyroid drugs for less than 3 months. Isolated PBMC RNA provided the starting material for the TCR library. The sample consisted of peripheral blood mononuclear cells (PBMCs), taken at new diagnosis, from a patient treated with antithyroid drugs. These receptors were taken from a female donor with Graves disease.

This clonotype has just a few counts. The V call is TRBV19, the J call TRBJ2-7, with D tentatively TRBD2 (6 bases). The CDR3 length is 15 residues. Trimming shortened V by 4 bases and J by 6 bases, and 19 bases separated the two germline ends. Germline V gene data show CDR1 as LNHDA and CDR2 as SQIVND (reference sequence). The CDR3 DNA is TGTGCCAGTAGTACCTCGACTAGGGCTGCTGGCGAGCAGTACTTC. It codes for CASSTSTRAAGEQYF.

The V call is TRBV12-3 or TRBV12-4, the J call TRBJ2-1, with D possibly being TRBD2 (5 bases). Trimming stripped 3 bases from V and 9 bases from J, with 15 bases between. The CDR3 runs 14 residues. This CDR3 reads CASSFRETAGEQFF. The CDR3 coding sequence is TGTGCCAGCAGTTTTCGAGAAACTGCGGGTGAGCAGTTCTTC.

This clonotype was observed at least ten times. The rearrangement links TRBV25-1 to TRBJ2-3, with 14 positions matching TRBD2. Trimming at V came to 4 bases and at J to 1 base, leaving 13 bases not matched to a gene. Looked up from germline, CDR1 is MGHDK and CDR2 is SYGVNS. The CDR3 spans 20 residues. CDR3 sequence: CASSATSGTSGSRGTDTQYF. CDR3 nucleotides: TGTGCCAGCAGTGCGACTTCCGGGACTAGCGGGAGTAGGGGCACAGATACGCAGTATTTT.

This clonotype was observed many times. The chain combines TRBV27 with TRBJ1-5, with TRBD1 identical over 9 bases. Germline lookup yields CDR1 MNHEY and CDR2 SMNVEV (reference sequence). This CDR3 region has 17 residues. Trimming took 2 bases from V and 0 from J; bases not matched to a gene: 5. CDR3 residues: CASSLKGTGISNQPQHF. The CDR3 region has the DNA TGTGCCAGCAGTTTAAAGGGGACAGGGATTAGCAATCAGCCCCAGCATTTT.

In the case of this clonotype: The junction shows a germline mismatch at one end, possibly a read error. The rearrangement links TRBV6-1 to TRBJ1-2; D unresolved. CDR3 length: 15 amino acids. Per the germline V gene, CDR1 is MNHNS and CDR2 is SASEGT. CDR3 DNA: TGTGCCAGCAGTGAATACGCACCAACAATCTATGGTTACACCTTC. Translating it yields CASSEYAPTIYGYTF.

This clonotype was seen repeatedly, ten times or more. J is TRBJ2-7 and V is TRBV20-1, with 16 bases identical to TRBD2. Germline V gene data show CDR1 as DFQATT and CDR2 as SNEGSKA (reference sequence). V trimming: 6 bases; J trimming: 6 bases; junction bases outside the gene matches: 11. This CDR3 contains 16 residues. The CDR3 DNA follows: TGCAGTGCCGGGGGGGGGACTAGCGGGAGGGCCCGCGAGCAGTACTTC. Protein sequence: CSAGGGTSGRAREQYF.

This clonotype was seen ten or more times. The V and J genes are TRBV2 and TRBJ1-2, with TRBD1 as a possible D gene (6 bases). V lost 2 bases and J lost 7, with 11 bases in between. Per the germline V gene, CDR1 is SNHLY and CDR2 is FYNNEI. The CDR3 contains 13 residues. CDR3 sequence (DNA): TGTGCCAGCAGTGAAACAGGGCGATCTGGCTACACCTTC. It translates to CASSETGRSGYTF.

To note about this clonotype: A much larger clone lies a single base off, so this may be a read error. This chain uses TRBV6-5 with TRBJ2-7; D ambiguous. With 4 bases removed from V and 5 bases from J, the gap between germline ends came to 15 bases. Germline-derived CDR1 and CDR2 are MNHEY and SVGAGI. The CDR3 runs 14 residues. CDR3 coding DNA: TGTGCCAGCAGTTCCTGGAACCCCATGCACGAGCAGTACTTC. Its protein product is CASSSWNPMHEQYF.

The J gene is TRBJ1-3, the V gene TRBV10-1, with TRBD1 as a possible D gene (5 bases). The V end was cut by 3 bases, the J end by 2 bases, with 11 bases between. The CDR3 has 15 residues. CDR1 WNHNN and CDR2 SYGVQD come from the germline V gene (reference sequence). CDR3 DNA sequence: TGCGCCAGCAGTGATGGCTCCAGGGCTGGAAACACCATATATTTT. This encodes CASSDGSRAGNTIYF.

The chain links TRBV11-1 to TRBJ2-3; D perhaps matches TRBD2 (6 bases). V was cut by 4 bases and J by 0 bases, with 20 bases left in between. Germline CDR1 and CDR2: SGHAT and FQDESV (reference sequence). The CDR3 has 18 amino acids. The DNA of the CDR3 is TGTGCCAGCAGCTCAGAAGAATTTAGCGGAACTAGCACAGATACGCAGTATTTT. Protein product: CASSSEEFSGTSTDTQYF.

The sample holds many counts of this clonotype. The CDR3 DNA follows: TGTGCCAGCAGTTACTCGATAATGGGCGGCTACACCTTC. Protein: CASSYSIMGGYTF. V and J are TRBV6-5 and TRBJ1-2; D is uncertain. The germline gives CDR1 MNHEY, CDR2 SVGAGI. The V gene lost 0 bases and the J gene lost 8 bases, with 10 bases spanning the gap. The CDR3 totals 13 residues.

The V and J genes are TRBV5-6 and TRBJ1-2; 10 nucleotides match TRBD1. Germline loops: CDR1 SGHDT, CDR2 YYEEEE. V lost 1 base to trimming and J lost 5 bases; unmatched junction nucleotides: 11. CDR3 length: 17 residues. CDR3 region: CASSLIGWGQGTYGYTF. The CDR3 region has the DNA TGTGCCAGCAGCTTGATAGGCTGGGGACAGGGGACATATGGCTACACCTTC.

This clonotype was detected many times. V usage is TRBV28 and J usage is TRBJ2-6, with TRBD2 matching 7 bases. The V segment lost 5 bases and the J segment 4 bases; nucleotides outside the gene matches: 20. Germline CDR1 reads MDHEN; CDR2 reads SYDVKM. The CDR3 contains 20 residues. The CDR3 coding sequence is TGTGCCAGCAGTCCCTATCCGGGAGGTGCCTCTATGGTAGGGGCCAACGTCCTGACTTTC. Translated: CASSPYPGGASMVGANVLTF.

This clonotype was counted a few times. This rearrangement joins TRBV7-2 to TRBJ2-3; 7 nucleotides align to TRBD2. The CDR3 loop spans 15 amino acids. CDR1 is SGHTA and CDR2 is FQGNSA in the germline V gene. Unmatched junction bases numbered 7, after V lost 5 bases and J lost 2 bases. The chain's CDR3 is CASSTRGNPTDTQYF. The CDR3 DNA reads TGTGCCAGCAGCACGCGGGGGAACCCCACAGATACGCAGTATTTT.

Many counts were recorded for this clonotype. V gene TRBV6-2 or TRBV6-3 combines with J gene TRBJ2-6; perhaps D is TRBD1 or TRBD2 (5 bases each). The CDR3 sequence is 15 residues long. Deletions cut 5 bases from V and 4 bases from J, with 12 bases between. Germline CDR1 and CDR2: MNHEY and SVGEGT. The CDR3 bases are TGTGCCAGCAGTCCTCGGGACCGCGGGGCCAACGTCCTGACTTTC. It encodes CASSPRDRGANVLTF.

On this clonotype: As the CDR3 is not closed by the conserved phenylalanine or tryptophan, this likely results from a read error. The chain is built from TRBV30 and TRBJ1-1; D gene unclear. CDR1 GTSNPN and CDR2 SVGIG come from the germline V gene (reference sequence). The ends were cut back, 4 bases at V and 7 bases at J, with 13 bases in the middle. The CDR3 extends over 12 amino acids. The CDR3 bases are TGTGCCTGGATAGAGGACTCACTTGAAGCTTTCTCT. Its protein product is CAWIEDSLEAFS.

This clonotype was detected many times. CDR3 protein: CASSLASSHQPQHF. CDR3 sequence (DNA): TGTGCCAGCAGTTTAGCCTCGAGTCATCAGCCCCAGCATTTT. The chain uses TRBV12-3 or TRBV12-4 and TRBJ1-5; no definite D call. The CDR3 runs to 14 residues. Trimming removed 0 bases from V and 5 bases from J, with 8 bases in between.

Remarks on this clonotype: A much bigger clone sits one base away, suggesting this may be a read error. V is TRBV12-3 or TRBV12-4 and J is TRBJ1-1; D gene unclear. The CDR3 length is 18 residues. Trimming shortened V by 7 bases and J by 1 base, and 25 bases separated the two germline ends. CDR3 coding DNA: TGTGCCAGCAAGGCGGGCAGGCAGCGCTCTGGTGGGAACACTGAAGCTTTCTTT. Amino acid sequence: CASKAGRQRSGGNTEAFF.

This clonotype occurred many times. A read error may be the cause here, since a much bigger clone is one base away. This chain joins TRBV7-6 and TRBJ2-5; D remains ambiguous. Germline CDR1 SGHVS, CDR2 FNYEAQ. Trimming stripped 5 bases from V and 1 base from J, with 2 bases between. The CDR3 spans 11 residues. The chain's CDR3 is CASSAQETQYF. CDR3 bases: TGTGCCAGCAGCGCCCAAGAGACCCAGTACTTC.

Many counts were recorded for this clonotype. The chain combines TRBV7-8 with TRBJ1-2, with a possible D match to TRBD1 (6 bases). Germline loops: CDR1 SGHVS, CDR2 FQNEAQ. This CDR3 contains 15 residues. V was cut by 5 bases and J by 2 bases, with 15 bases left in between. This chain's CDR3 is CASSPLLQGNYGYTF. The CDR3 DNA reads TGTGCCAGCAGCCCCCTCCTCCAGGGGAACTATGGCTACACCTTC.

The J gene is TRBJ1-1, the V gene TRBV18, with D unresolved. Between the trimmed V and J ends, which lost 1 base and 0 bases, there was a span of 9 bases. In germline, CDR1 is KGHSH, CDR2 LQKENI. This CDR3 is built from 15 residues. The CDR3 region has the DNA TGTGCCAGCTCACCACTTGACGTCATGAACACTGAAGCTTTCTTT. Translating gives CASSPLDVMNTEAFF.

This clonotype occurred once. The genes are TRBV5-4 and TRBJ2-1; TRBD1 matches at 9 bases. Germline CDR1 and CDR2: SGHNT and YYREEE (reference sequence). V shed 1 base and J 12 bases; nucleotides not matched to a gene: 8. There are 14 residues in the CDR3. The CDR3 nucleotides read TGTGCCAGCAGCTTGTGGGACAGGGTAACTGTGCAGTTCTTC. Its translation is CASSLWDRVTVQFF.

This clonotype was counted many times. V and J are TRBV12-3 or TRBV12-4 and TRBJ2-3; 11 nucleotides align to TRBD2. The CDR3 sequence is 18 residues long. With V trimmed by 3 bases and J by 0 bases, 8 bases remained unmatched. As DNA, the CDR3 is TGTGCCAGCAGTTTCCCGCTGACTAGCGGGGCTAGCACAGATACGCAGTATTTT. It specifies CASSFPLTSGASTDTQYF.

This clonotype has at least ten counts. The chain is built from TRBV7-2 and TRBJ2-3, with 7 nucleotides matching TRBD2. V lost 2 bases to trimming and J lost 0 bases; unmatched junction nucleotides: 8. This CDR3 is 17 amino acids long. Germline assignment: CDR1 SGHTA and CDR2 FQGNSA. CDR3 sequence: CASSLPWGRASTDTQYF. CDR3 DNA: TGTGCCAGCAGCTTACCATGGGGGAGGGCAAGCACAGATACGCAGTATTTT.